The clone carrying this T cell receptor beta chain occurred many times. Its cognate antigen is unknown. This entry belongs to a study of T cell repertoires in cytomegalovirus infection. Overall study: It can be stated that public TCR beta signatures indicated CMV infection as well as a matching HLA type.

Per germline, CDR1 SGHAT and CDR2 FQNNGV. Trimming removed 10 bases from V and 0 bases from J; junction bases left unmatched: 6. CDR3 length: 13 residues. TCRdb redid the calling of the reads with MiXCR, one entry per CDR3 protein. The sample shows 250,000 or so distinct CDR3 sequences, approximately 9.2% of them seen only once. Study-level points and caveats: Of the TCR beta families, the public ones yielded a cumulative frequency that identified carriers of CMV plus the relevant HLA. The ex vivo response was dominated by HLA-C-restricted CMV-specific TCR beta clonotypes.

The rearrangement joins TRBV11-2 to TRBJ2-7; TRBD1 matches 7 bases. The sequenced material came from PBMCs. The clonotype was recovered from a human donor in good health (CMV status not recorded). Some clones in this sample may be carry-over from other donors' samples. DNA of the CDR3: TGTGCCACTTTGGGGACAGCCTCCTACGAGCAGTACTTC. Encoded protein: CATLGTASYEQYF.